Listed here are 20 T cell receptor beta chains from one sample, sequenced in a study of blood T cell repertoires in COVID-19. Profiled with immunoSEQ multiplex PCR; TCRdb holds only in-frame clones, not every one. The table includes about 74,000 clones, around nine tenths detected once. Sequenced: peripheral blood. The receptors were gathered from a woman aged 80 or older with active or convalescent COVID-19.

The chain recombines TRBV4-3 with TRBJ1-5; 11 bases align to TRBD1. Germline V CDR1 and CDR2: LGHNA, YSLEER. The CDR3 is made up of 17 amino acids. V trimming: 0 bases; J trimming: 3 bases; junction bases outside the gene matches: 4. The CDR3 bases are TGCGCCAGCAGCCAAGATGCGGGACAGGGGGTCAATCAGCCCCAGCATTTT. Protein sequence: CASSQDAGQGVNQPQHF.

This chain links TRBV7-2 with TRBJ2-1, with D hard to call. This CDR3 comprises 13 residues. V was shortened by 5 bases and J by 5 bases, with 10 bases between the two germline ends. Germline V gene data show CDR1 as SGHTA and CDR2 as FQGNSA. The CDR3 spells CASSLGQDNEQFF. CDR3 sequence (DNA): TGTGCCAGCAGCCTAGGGCAGGACAATGAGCAGTTCTTC.

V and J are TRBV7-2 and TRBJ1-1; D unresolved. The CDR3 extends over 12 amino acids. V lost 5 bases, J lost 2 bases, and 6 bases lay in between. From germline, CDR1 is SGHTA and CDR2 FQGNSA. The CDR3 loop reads CASSVLNTEAFF. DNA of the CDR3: TGTGCCAGCAGCGTCCTCAACACTGAAGCTTTCTTT.

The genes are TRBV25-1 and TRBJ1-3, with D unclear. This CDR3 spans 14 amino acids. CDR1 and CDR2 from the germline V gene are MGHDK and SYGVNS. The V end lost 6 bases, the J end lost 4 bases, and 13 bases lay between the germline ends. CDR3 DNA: TGTGCCAGCAGAGACCCGGGAGCCGGAAACACCATATATTTT. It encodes CASRDPGAGNTIYF. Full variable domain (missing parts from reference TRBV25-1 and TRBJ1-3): EADIYQTPRYLVIGTGKKITLECSQTMGHDKMYWYQQDPGMELHLIHYSYGVNSTEKGDLSSESTVSRIRTEHFPLTLESARPSHTSQYLCASRDPGAGNTIYFGEGSWLTVV.

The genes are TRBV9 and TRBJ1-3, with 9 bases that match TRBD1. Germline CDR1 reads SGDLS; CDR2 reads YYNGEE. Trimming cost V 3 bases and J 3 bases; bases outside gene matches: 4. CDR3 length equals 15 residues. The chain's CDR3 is CASSGDREDGNTIYF. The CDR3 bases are TGTGCCAGCAGCGGGGACAGGGAAGATGGAAACACCATATATTTT.

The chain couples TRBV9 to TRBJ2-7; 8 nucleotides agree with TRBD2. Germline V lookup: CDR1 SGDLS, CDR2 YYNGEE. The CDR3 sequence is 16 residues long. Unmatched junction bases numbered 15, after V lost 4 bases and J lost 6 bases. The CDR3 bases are TGTGCCAGCAGCTCTCCAGGGCGAGCGGGGGCTCTCGAGCAGTACTTC. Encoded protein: CASSSPGRAGALEQYF.

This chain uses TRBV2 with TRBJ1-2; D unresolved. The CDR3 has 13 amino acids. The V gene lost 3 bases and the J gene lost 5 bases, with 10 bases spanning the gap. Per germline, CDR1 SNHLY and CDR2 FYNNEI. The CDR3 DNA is TGTGCCAGCAGTGATTGGGCAGTTTATGGCTACACCTTC. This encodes CASSDWAVYGYTF. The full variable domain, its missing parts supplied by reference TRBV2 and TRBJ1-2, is EPEVTQTPSHQVTQMGQEVILRCVPISNHLYFYWYRQILGQKVEFLVSFYNNEISEKSEIFDDQFSVERPDGSNFTLKIRSTKLEDSAMYFCASSDWAVYGYTFGSGTRLTVV.

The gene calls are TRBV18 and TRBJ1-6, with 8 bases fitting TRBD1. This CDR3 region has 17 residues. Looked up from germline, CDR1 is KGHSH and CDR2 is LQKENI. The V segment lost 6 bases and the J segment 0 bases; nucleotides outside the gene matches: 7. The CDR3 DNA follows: TGTGCCAGCTCCCCAGACAGGGGTTCCTCCTATAATTCACCCCTCCACTTT. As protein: CASSPDRGSSYNSPLHF. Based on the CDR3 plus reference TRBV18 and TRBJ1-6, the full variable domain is NAGVMQNPRHLVRRRGQEARLRCSPMKGHSHVYWYRQLPEEGLKFMVYLQKENIIDESGMPKERFSAEFPKEGPSILRIQQVVRGDSAAYFCASSPDRGSSYNSPLHFGNGTRLTVT.

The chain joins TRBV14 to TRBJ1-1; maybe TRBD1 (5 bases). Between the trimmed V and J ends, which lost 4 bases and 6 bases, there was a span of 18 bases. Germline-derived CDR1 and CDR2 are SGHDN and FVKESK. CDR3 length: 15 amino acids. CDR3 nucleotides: TGTGCCAGCAGCCTGGACCCAGGGAGGTTGGCTGAAGCTTTCTTT. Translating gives CASSLDPGRLAEAFF.

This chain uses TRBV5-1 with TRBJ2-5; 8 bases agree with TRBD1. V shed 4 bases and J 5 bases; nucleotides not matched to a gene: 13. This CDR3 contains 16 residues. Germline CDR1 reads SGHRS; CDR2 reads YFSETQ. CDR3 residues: CASSPGQGGSRETQYF. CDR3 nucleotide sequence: TGCGCCAGCAGCCCCGGACAGGGTGGGAGTCGGGAGACCCAGTACTTC.

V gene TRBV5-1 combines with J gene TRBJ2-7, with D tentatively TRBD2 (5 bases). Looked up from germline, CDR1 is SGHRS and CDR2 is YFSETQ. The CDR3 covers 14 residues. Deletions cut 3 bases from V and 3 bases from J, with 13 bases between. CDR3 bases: TGCGCCAGCAGCTCTAACCCCGGGATCTACGAGCAGTACTTC. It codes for CASSSNPGIYEQYF. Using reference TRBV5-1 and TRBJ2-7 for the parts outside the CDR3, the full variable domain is KAGVTQTPRYLIKTRGQQVTLSCSPISGHRSVSWYQQTPGQGLQFLFEYFSETQRNKGNFPGRFSGRQFSNSRSEMNVSTLELGDSALYLCASSSNPGIYEQYFGPGTRLTVT.

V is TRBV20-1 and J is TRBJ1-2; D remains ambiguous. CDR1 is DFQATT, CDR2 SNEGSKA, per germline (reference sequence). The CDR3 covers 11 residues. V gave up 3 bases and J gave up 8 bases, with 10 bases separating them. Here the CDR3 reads CSASEGAGYTF. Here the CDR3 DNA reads TGCAGTGCTAGTGAGGGCGCGGGCTACACCTTC.

The CDR3, as DNA: TGTGCCAGCAGCGTAGTGGTAGCGGGAGGCGAGCAGTACTTC. It translates to CASSVVVAGGEQYF. J is TRBJ2-7 and V is TRBV9, with 10 bases identical to TRBD2. V shed 0 bases, J shed 6 bases, and the junction held 3 bases outside the gene matches. CDR1 is SGDLS, CDR2 YYNGEE, per germline. This CDR3 is built from 14 residues.

The CDR3 sequence: CASSQEGLAGVETQYF. The CDR3 nucleotides read TGTGCCAGCAGCCAAGAGGGACTAGCGGGAGTTGAGACCCAGTACTTC. The chain links TRBV5-8 to TRBJ2-5, with 14 bases that match TRBD2. The CDR3 is made up of 16 amino acids. V lost 4 bases and J lost 5; bases outside the gene matches: 7. Germline V gives CDR1 SGHTS, CDR2 YDEGEE.

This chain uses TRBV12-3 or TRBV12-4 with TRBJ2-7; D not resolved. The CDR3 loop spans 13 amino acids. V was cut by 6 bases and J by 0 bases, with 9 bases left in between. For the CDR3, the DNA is TGTGCCAGCAGATTGCGCGCCTCCTACGAGCAGTACTTC. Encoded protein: CASRLRASYEQYF.

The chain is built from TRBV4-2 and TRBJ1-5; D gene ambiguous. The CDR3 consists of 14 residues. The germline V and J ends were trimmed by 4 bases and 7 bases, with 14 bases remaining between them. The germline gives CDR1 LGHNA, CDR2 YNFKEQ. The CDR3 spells CASSPRGSVQPQHF. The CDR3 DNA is TGTGCCAGCAGCCCTCGGGGATCCGTCCAGCCCCAGCATTTT.

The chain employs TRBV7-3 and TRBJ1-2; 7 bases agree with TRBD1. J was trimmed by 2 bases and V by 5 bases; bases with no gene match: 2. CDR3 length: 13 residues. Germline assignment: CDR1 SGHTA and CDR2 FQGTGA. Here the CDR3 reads CASSPDRNYGYTF. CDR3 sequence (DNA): TGTGCCAGCAGCCCGGACAGGAACTATGGCTACACCTTC.

The CDR3 loop is CASSVPRGYTF. CDR3 DNA sequence: TGTGCCAGCAGTGTCCCCAGGGGCTACACCTTC. The chain recombines TRBV6-6 with TRBJ1-2; no firm D call. CDR3 length: 11 residues. V was clipped by 5 bases and J by 8 bases, with 9 bases between them. CDR1 and CDR2 (germline): MNHNY, SVGAGI (reference sequence).

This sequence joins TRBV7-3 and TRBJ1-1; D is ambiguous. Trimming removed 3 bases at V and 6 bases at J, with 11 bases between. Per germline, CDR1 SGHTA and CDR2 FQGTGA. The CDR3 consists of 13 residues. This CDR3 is CASSFGGAAEAFF. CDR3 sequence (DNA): TGTGCCAGCAGCTTTGGAGGAGCGGCTGAAGCTTTCTTT.

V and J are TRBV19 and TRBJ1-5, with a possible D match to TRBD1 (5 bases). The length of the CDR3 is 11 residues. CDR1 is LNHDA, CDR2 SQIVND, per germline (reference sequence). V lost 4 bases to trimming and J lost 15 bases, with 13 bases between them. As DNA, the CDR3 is TGTGCCAGTAGTAGGGGGGGGACTTGGCATTTT. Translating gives CASSRGGTWHF.